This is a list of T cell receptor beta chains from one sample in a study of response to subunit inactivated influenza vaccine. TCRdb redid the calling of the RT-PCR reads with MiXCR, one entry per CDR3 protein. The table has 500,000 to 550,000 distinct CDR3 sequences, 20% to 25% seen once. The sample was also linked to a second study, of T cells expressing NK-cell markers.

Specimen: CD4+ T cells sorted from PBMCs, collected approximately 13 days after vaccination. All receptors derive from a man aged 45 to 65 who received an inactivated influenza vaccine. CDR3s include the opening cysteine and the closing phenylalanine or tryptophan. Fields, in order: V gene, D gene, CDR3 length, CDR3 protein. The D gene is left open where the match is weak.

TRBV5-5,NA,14,CASRSGTAKNIQYF
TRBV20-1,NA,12,CNAFRGPLTQYF
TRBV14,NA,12,CASSRWTVGYTF
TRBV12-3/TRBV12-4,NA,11,CASSSGLEAFF
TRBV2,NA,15,CASSEGGQRKNIQYF
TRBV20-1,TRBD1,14,CSAGQVPRTDTQYF
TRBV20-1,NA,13,CSARDTGLHEQYF
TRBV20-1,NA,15,CSASLLAGNTDTQYF
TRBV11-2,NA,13,CASSLGTKGEQYF
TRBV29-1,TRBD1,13,CSVPPTGDYGYTF
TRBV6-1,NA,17,CASRETPVYLDNEKLFF
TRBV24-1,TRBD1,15,CATSDFTQGAGELFF
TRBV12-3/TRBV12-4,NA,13,CASVPGPEGPLHF
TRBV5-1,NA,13,CASSPTVTETQYF
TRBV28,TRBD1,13,CASSLTGFYEQYF
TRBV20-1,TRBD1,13,CSAPRQGRETQYF
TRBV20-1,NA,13,CSARDPGKDGYTF
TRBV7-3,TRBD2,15,CASSSLASSTDTQYF
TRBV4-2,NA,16,CASSQDLSGRNQPQHF
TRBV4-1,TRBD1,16,CASSQDQTGVNSPLHF
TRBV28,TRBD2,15,CASSLGREIYNEQFF
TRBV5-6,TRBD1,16,CASSRDRGNKNTEAFF
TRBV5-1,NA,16,CASSLALLGRQETQYF
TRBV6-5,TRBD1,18,CASSFFPPTGVGKNIQYF
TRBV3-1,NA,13,CASSGSQNEKLFF
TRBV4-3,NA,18,CASSQEDRFPSGANVLTF
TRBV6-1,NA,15,CASGRAGQNSYEQYF
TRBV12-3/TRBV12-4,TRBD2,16,CASMKRTSGSKHEQYF
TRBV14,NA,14,CASSQGRGGTEAFF
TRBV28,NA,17,CASSLVSAFPGANVLTF
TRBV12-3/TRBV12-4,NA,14,CASSKTQARQPQHF
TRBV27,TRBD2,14,CASSLGLREVPQYF
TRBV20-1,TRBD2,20,CSARDHRLAGGPKFPDTQYF
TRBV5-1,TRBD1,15,CASSLGDRTTGELFF
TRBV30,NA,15,CAWTPRLTIGYEQYF
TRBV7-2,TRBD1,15,CASSLAVDRATEAFF
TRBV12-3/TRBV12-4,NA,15,CASSLFGGTSDEQYF
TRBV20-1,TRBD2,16,CSARRLGSSGSGEQYF
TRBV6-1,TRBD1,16,CASSEDRGVGNQPQHF
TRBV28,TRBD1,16,CASSPTGTGVAGELFF
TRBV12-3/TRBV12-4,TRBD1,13,CASSSGPPGQEHF
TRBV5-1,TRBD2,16,CASSYRLAGTHNEQFF
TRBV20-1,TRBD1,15,CSAYLVGQGNQPQHF
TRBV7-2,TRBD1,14,CASSLDRVLETQYF
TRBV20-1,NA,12,CSATGTSYGYTF
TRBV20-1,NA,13,CSASGPLNTEAFF